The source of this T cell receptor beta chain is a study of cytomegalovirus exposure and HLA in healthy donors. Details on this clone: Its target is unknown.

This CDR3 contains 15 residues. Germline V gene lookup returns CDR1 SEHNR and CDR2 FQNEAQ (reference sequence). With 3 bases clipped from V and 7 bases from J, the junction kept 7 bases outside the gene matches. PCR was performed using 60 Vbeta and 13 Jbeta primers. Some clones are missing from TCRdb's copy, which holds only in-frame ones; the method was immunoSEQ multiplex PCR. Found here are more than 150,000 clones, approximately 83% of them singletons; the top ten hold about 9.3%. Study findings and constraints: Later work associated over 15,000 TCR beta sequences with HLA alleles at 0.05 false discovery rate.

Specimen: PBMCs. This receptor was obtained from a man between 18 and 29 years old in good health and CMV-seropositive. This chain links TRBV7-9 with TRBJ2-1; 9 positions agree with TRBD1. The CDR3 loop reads CASSFTGQGDNEQFF. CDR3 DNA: TGTGCCAGCAGCTTCACGGGACAGGGTGATAATGAGCAGTTCTTC.